A selection of T cell receptor beta chains follows, all from one sample in a study of blood T cell repertoires in COVID-19. Assay: immunoSEQ multiplex PCR; the TCRdb copy retains only in-frame clones and omits some. The sample yields 200,000 to 250,000 clones, just under 85% seen once. Sample: PBMCs or T cells enriched from blood (not recorded which). These receptors were obtained from a woman in her thirties or forties with acute COVID-19. Each CDR3 is given with its conserved first and last residue. D genes are given only for firm matches. The size of a clone is reported for some rows only, either as once, few or many, or as a class for expanded clones.

d_call clone_size j_call v_call cdr3_nt cdr3_aa
NA once TRBJ2-3 TRBV7-9 TGTGCCAGCAGGAAAACAGGGCTCCCGGGGGATACGCAGTATTTT CASRKTGLPGDTQYF
TRBD2 NA TRBJ2-1 TRBV27 TGTGCCAGCAGGGGACTAGCGGGAGTTGGAATTTACAATGAGCAGTTCTTC CASRGLAGVGIYNEQFF
NA NA TRBJ2-6 TRBV5-4 TGTGCCAGCAGCTTGGGATTGCAGGGGCTTCACTACTCTGGGGCCAACGTCCTGACTTTC CASSLGLQGLHYSGANVLTF
NA NA TRBJ2-7 TRBV27 TGTGCCAGCAGTCAGCTAGCGCAGGTCTCCTACGAGCAGTACTTC CASSQLAQVSYEQYF
NA few TRBJ2-7 TRBV5-5 TGTGCCAGCAGCTTGGAATTCGGGGTCTCCTACGAGCAGTACTTC CASSLEFGVSYEQYF
NA NA TRBJ1-2 TRBV3-1/TRBV3-2 TGTGCCAGCAGCAGGGACTTGCGATATGGCTACACCTTC CASSRDLRYGYTF
NA NA TRBJ1-1 TRBV9 TGTGCCAGCAGCGTAGCATTTGTGGGGGCGCCGGTCACTGAAGCTTTCTTT CASSVAFVGAPVTEAFF
TRBD1 NA TRBJ1-3 TRBV28 TGTGCCAGCAGTTCAGGGGGTTTTCACGGGGACAGGGGTTTTTCTGGAAACACCATATATTTT CASSSGGFHGDRGFSGNTIYF
TRBD1 many TRBJ2-3 TRBV5-1 TGCGCCAGCGTATCCCCCGGGACAGGCGGCACAGATACGCAGTATTTT CASVSPGTGGTDTQYF
TRBD1 NA TRBJ1-4 TRBV6-2/TRBV6-3 TGTGCCAGCAGTCCAGGGGGACCTCCGGTAGAAAAACTGTTTTTT CASSPGGPPVEKLFF
TRBD2 NA TRBJ2-3 TRBV7-3 TGTGCCAGCAGCCTTGGGACTAGCGCCACAGATACGCAGTATTTT CASSLGTSATDTQYF
NA NA TRBJ2-7 TRBV5-4 TGTGCCAGCAGCTTGGTCCCAGGGCTTACGTCCTACGAGCAGTACTTC CASSLVPGLTSYEQYF
NA NA TRBJ1-1 TRBV27 TGTGCCAGCATAGGGGGAGCCACTGAAGCTTTCTTT CASIGGATEAFF
NA NA TRBJ2-2 TRBV5-6 TGTGCCAGCAGCGCCTTTGGGACAACGAACACCGGGGAGCTGTTTTTT CASSAFGTTNTGELFF
NA NA TRBJ2-7 TRBV30 TGTGCCTGGGTCGTCCGAGGGGAGGAACCCTACGAGCAGTACTTC CAWVVRGEEPYEQYF
TRBD1 NA TRBJ2-7 TRBV5-4 TGTGCCAGCAGCCGATTGACAGGGGGCTCCTACGAGCAGTACTTC CASSRLTGGSYEQYF
TRBD1 NA TRBJ2-5 TRBV28 TGTGCCAGCAGCAACCAAGACAGGGGGCGGGTAGAGACCCAGTACTTC CASSNQDRGRVETQYF
TRBD2 NA TRBJ2-7 TRBV6-5 TGTGCCAGCAGTTGGACTAGCGGGGGGGCGGGATACGAGCAGTACTTC CASSWTSGGAGYEQYF
NA NA TRBJ1-3 TRBV9 TGTGCCAGCTCCAGGGAATCTGGAAACACCATATATTTT CASSRESGNTIYF
NA NA TRBJ2-6 TRBV24-1 TGTGCCACCGGGGCGGCTCATGGGGCCAACGTCCTGACTTTC CATGAAHGANVLTF
TRBD1 NA TRBJ1-2 TRBV27 TGTGCCAGCAGTGTAGACAGGGCCAACTATGGCTACACCTTC CASSVDRANYGYTF
TRBD2 NA TRBJ2-3 TRBV5-4 TGTGCCAGCAGCTTCCGACTAGCGGGGGGGCCGATGGATACGCAGTATTTT CASSFRLAGGPMDTQYF
TRBD2 NA TRBJ2-3 TRBV5-1 TGCGCCAGCAGCCCGACGACTAGCCTCGGCACAGATACGCAGTATTTT CASSPTTSLGTDTQYF
NA once TRBJ1-2 TRBV6-2/TRBV6-3 TGTGCCAGCATCCCTCGGCCGCGGGAGGAGTATGGCTACACCTTC CASIPRPREEYGYTF
NA NA TRBJ1-2 TRBV4-2 TGTGCCAGCAGCCAAGAGGTGCGCGGTGGCTACACCTTC CASSQEVRGGYTF
TRBD1 NA TRBJ1-2 TRBV27 TGTGCCAGCAGTTCGTCTCGACAGGGAAGGAACTATGGCTACACCTTC CASSSSRQGRNYGYTF
NA NA TRBJ1-6 TRBV7-2 TGTGCCAGCAGCTTAGGATATGGGGGGGGCAATTCACCCCTCCACTTT CASSLGYGGGNSPLHF
NA few TRBJ1-2 TRBV5-1 TGCGCCAGCAGCCTCGACTTGACGGTGGCCGGTGGCTACACCTTC CASSLDLTVAGGYTF
TRBD1 NA TRBJ2-7 TRBV13 TGTGCCAGCAGCTTGGGACAGGGGGTCTACGAGCAGTACTTC CASSLGQGVYEQYF
NA NA TRBJ2-1 TRBV27 TGTGCCAGCAGTTTGGCAGTTGGTGAGCAGTTCTTC CASSLAVGEQFF
TRBD2 NA TRBJ2-1 TRBV11-2 TGTGCCAGCAGACCTTGGGAGCGGGAATACAATGAGCAGTTCTTC CASRPWEREYNEQFF
NA NA TRBJ2-7 TRBV5-1 TGCGCCAGCAGCTTGAGCGGCTACGAGCAGTACTTC CASSLSGYEQYF
TRBD2 NA TRBJ2-6 TRBV2 TGTGCCAGCAGAGACCCGGGACTAGCGGGAAACTCTGGGGCCAACGTCCTGACTTTC CASRDPGLAGNSGANVLTF
NA NA TRBJ1-1 TRBV28 TGTGCCAGCAGCCTCGCGGGGTCTGAAGCTTTCTTT CASSLAGSEAFF
NA NA TRBJ2-2 TRBV7-8 TGTGCCAGCAGGGAGAAACGGAACTCCACCGGGGAGCTGTTTTTT CASREKRNSTGELFF
TRBD1 NA TRBJ1-3 TRBV9 TGTGCCAGCAGCGTGGCATCGGGACAGGGGGATTCTGGAAACACCATATATTTT CASSVASGQGDSGNTIYF
NA few TRBJ1-5 TRBV3-1/TRBV3-2 TGTGCCAGCAGCCAAGAGCCCGGGACTAGGACCCAGCATTTT CASSQEPGTRTQHF
NA NA TRBJ1-1 TRBV5-4 TGTGCCAGCAGCTTTGGGGGCGCGGGGGACACTGAAGCTTTCTTT CASSFGGAGDTEAFF
NA NA TRBJ1-4 TRBV4-1 TGCGCCAGCAGCCAAGAGGGGGGGGGCACAGATGAAAAACTGTTTTTT CASSQEGGGTDEKLFF
NA once TRBJ1-1 TRBV19 TGTGCCAGTAAGGAGAGGGAGTACACTGAAGCTTTCTTT CASKEREYTEAFF
NA NA TRBJ2-7 TRBV27 TGTGCCAGCGGACTTCGGACTGACTACGAGCAGTACTTC CASGLRTDYEQYF
NA NA TRBJ1-2 TRBV7-9 TGTGCCAGCAGCTTGGGGCAGGGTGGCCATGGCTACACCTTC CASSLGQGGHGYTF
TRBD1 once TRBJ1-1 TRBV28 TGTGCCAGCAGTTTAGCCTGGGGGCAGGGGGCTCTACAAGCTTTCTTT CASSLAWGQGALQAFF
NA NA TRBJ1-1 TRBV11-2 TGTGCCAGCAGCTCAAATCCAGGGACTCCTGAAGCTTTCTTT CASSSNPGTPEAFF
NA NA TRBJ2-7 TRBV2 TGTGCCAGCAGTGGGAATATAAGGGGCGAGCAGTACTTC CASSGNIRGEQYF
NA NA TRBJ2-1 TRBV9 TGTGCCAGCAGCGTAGATGTTAGGTGGGGGGGCGAGGACAATGAGCAGTTCTTC CASSVDVRWGGEDNEQFF
TRBD2 NA TRBJ2-5 TRBV7-6 TGTGCCAGCAGTCCCGGGACTAGCGGGATTAGGAACCAGTACTTC CASSPGTSGIRNQYF
NA NA TRBJ2-7 TRBV20-1 TGCAGTGCTGACAGAGCCTACGAGCAGTACTTC CSADRAYEQYF
NA few TRBJ2-1 TRBV5-5 TGTGCCAGCAGCTTGTCGGGGTACGAGCAGTTCTTC CASSLSGYEQFF